This TCR beta chain was recorded in a study of blood T cell repertoires in COVID-19. On the study more broadly: Sample material is recorded as cDNA or gDNA derived from T cells, B-cell-depleted T cells, or PBMCs.

This clone was counted once. In the original analysis: Nucleated cell counts were estimated from reference gene primer amplification. TCRdb keeps only in-frame clones here, not all; method: immunoSEQ multiplex PCR. V, J and clone size reflect that table, while D and trimming were determined from the DNA. The sample has around 46,000 clones; over 80% are singletons. Trimming pared 5 bases from V and 5 bases from J, leaving 13 bases between. CDR1 and CDR2 from the germline V gene are ENHRY and SYGVKD. CDR3 size: 14 residues. Sequenced material: peripheral blood. This chain links TRBV10-3 with TRBJ2-1; D is possibly TRBD2 (5 bases). This sequence originates from a man aged 50 to 59 with acute or convalescent COVID-19. CDR3 protein: CAISLFEGNNEQFF. CDR3 nucleotides: TGTGCCATCAGTCTGTTCGAGGGAAACAATGAGCAGTTCTTC.